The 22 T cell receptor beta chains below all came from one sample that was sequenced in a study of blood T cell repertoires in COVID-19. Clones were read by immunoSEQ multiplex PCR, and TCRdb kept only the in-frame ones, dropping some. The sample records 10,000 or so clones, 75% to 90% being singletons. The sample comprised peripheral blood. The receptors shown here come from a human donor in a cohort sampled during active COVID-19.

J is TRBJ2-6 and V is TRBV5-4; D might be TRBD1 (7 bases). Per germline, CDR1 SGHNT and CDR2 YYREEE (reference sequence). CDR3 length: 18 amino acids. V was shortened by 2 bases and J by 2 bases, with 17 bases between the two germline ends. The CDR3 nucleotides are TGTGCCAGCAGCTTTGATCAGCAGGGGGGCCCTGGGGCCAACGTCCTGACTTTC. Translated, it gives CASSFDQQGGPGANVLTF. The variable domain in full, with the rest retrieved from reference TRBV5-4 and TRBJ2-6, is ETGVTQSPTHLIKTRGQQVTLRCSSQSGHNTVSWYQQALGQGPQFIFQYYREEENGRGNFPPRFSGLQFPNYSSELNVNALELDDSALYLCASSFDQQGGPGANVLTFGAGSRLTVL.

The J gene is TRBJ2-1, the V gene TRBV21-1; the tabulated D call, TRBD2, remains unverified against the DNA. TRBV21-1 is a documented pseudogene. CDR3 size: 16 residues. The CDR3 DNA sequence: TGTGCCAGCAGCGGTGGGACTAGCGGGAGGATCAATGAGCAGTTCTTC. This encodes CASSGGTSGRINEQFF.

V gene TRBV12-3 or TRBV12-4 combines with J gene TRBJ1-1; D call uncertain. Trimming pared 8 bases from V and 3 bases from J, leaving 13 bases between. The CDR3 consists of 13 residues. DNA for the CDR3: TGTGCCAGCCGAATTTTGGCAGACACTGAAGCTTTCTTT. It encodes CASRILADTEAFF.

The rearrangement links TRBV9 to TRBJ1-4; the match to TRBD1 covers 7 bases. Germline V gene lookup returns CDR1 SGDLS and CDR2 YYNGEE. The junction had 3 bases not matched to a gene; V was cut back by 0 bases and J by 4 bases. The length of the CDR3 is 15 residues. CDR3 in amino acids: CASSVGGTVNEKLFF. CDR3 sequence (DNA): TGTGCCAGCAGCGTAGGTGGGACAGTTAATGAAAAACTGTTTTTT.

The CDR3 here is CASSFSPTRETQYF. The CDR3 DNA follows: TGTGCCAGCAGCTTCAGCCCCACCAGGGAGACCCAGTACTTC. This rearrangement joins TRBV11-2 to TRBJ2-5, with D hard to call. Trimming left V 3 bases short and J 5 bases short, with 13 bases between. The CDR3 is 14 amino acids. Germline lookup yields CDR1 SGHAT and CDR2 FQNNGV. The complete variable domain, with remaining parts taken from reference TRBV11-2 and TRBJ2-5, reads EAGVAQSPRYKIIEKRQSVAFWCNPISGHATLYWYQQILGQGPKLLIQFQNNGVVDDSQLPKDRFSAERLKGVDSTLKIQPAKLEDSAVYLCASSFSPTRETQYFGPGTRLLVL.

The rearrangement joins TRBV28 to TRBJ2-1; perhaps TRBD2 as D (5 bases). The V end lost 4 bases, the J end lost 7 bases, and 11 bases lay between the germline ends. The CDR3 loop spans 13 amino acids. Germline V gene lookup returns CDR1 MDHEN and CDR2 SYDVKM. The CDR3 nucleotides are TGTGCCAGCAGTTCCGGGATCCCAAATGAGCAGTTCTTC. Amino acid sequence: CASSSGIPNEQFF.

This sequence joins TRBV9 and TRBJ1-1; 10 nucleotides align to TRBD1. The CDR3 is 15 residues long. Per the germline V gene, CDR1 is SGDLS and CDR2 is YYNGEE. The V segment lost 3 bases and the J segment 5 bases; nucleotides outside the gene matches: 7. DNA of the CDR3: TGTGCCAGCAGCGGGCGACAGGGGGCGAATACTGAAGCTTTCTTT. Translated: CASSGRQGANTEAFF. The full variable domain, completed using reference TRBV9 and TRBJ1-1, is DSGVTQTPKHLITATGQRVTLRCSPRSGDLSVYWYQQSLDQGLQFLIQYYNGEERAKGNILERFSAQQFPDLHSELNLSSLELGDSALYFCASSGRQGANTEAFFGQGTRLTVV.

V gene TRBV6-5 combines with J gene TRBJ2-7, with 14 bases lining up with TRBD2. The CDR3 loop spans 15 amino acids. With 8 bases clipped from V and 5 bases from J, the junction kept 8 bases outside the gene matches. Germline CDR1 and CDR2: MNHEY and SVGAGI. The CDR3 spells CASHRGTSGSHEQYF. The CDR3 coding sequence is TGTGCCAGCCATAGAGGGACTAGCGGGAGCCACGAGCAGTACTTC.

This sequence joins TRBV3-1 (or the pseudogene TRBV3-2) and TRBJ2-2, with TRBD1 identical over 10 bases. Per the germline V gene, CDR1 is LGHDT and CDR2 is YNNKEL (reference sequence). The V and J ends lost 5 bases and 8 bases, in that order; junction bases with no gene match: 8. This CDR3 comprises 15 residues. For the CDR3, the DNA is TGTGCCAGCAGCGACCGGGACAGGGGTTCAGGGGAGCTGTTTTTT. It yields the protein CASSDRDRGSGELFF.

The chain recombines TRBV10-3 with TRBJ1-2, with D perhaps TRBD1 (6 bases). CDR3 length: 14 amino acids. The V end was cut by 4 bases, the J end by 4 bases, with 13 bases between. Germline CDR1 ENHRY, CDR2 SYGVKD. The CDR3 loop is CAISARTAPYGYTF. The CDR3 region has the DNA TGTGCCATCAGTGCAAGGACAGCGCCCTATGGCTACACCTTC.

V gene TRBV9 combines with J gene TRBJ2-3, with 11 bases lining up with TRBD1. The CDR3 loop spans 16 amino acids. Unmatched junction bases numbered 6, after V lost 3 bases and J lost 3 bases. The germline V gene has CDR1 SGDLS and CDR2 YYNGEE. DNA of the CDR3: TGTGCCAGCAGCGGGACAGGGGGCGCTGGGACAGATACGCAGTATTTT. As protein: CASSGTGGAGTDTQYF.

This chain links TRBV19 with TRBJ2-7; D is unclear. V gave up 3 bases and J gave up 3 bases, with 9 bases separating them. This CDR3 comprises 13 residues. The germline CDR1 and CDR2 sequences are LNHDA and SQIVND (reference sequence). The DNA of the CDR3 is TGTGCCAGTAGTATCGAGTCAAACTACGAGCAGTACTTC. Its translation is CASSIESNYEQYF.

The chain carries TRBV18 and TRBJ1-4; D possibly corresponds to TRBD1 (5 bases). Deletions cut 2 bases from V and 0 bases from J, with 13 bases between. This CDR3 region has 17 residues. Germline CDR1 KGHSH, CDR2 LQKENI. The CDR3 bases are TGTGCCAGCTCACCATCGACAGACCCCGCAACTAATGAAAAACTGTTTTTT. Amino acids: CASSPSTDPATNEKLFF.

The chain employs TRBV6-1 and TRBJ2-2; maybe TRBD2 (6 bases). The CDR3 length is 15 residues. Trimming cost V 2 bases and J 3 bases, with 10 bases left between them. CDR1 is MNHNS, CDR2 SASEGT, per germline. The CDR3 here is CASSERWGDTGELFF. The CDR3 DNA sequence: TGTGCCAGCAGTGAAAGGTGGGGGGACACCGGGGAGCTGTTTTTT.

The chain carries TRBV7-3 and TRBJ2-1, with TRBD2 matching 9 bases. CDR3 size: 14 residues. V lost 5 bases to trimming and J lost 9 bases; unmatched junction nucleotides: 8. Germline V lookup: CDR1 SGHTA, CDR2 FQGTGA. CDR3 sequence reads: CASSRTSESLEQFF. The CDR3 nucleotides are TGTGCCAGCAGCCGGACTAGCGAGAGCCTTGAGCAGTTCTTC.

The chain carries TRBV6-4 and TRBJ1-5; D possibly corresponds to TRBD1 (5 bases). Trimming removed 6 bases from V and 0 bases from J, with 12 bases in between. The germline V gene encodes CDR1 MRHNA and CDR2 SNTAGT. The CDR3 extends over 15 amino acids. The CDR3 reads CASRPDSYSNQPQHF. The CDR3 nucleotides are TGTGCCAGCAGACCCGACAGTTATAGCAATCAGCCCCAGCATTTT.

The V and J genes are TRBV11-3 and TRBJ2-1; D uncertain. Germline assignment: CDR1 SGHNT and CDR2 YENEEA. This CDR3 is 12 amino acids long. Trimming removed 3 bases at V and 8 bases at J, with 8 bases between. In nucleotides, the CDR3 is TGTGCCAGCAGCTTGAGGAGCGATGAGCAGTTCTTC. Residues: CASSLRSDEQFF. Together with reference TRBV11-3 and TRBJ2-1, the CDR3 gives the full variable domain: EAGVVQSPRYKIIEKKQPVAFWCNPISGHNTLYWYLQNLGQGPELLIRYENEEAVDDSQLPKDRFSAERLKGVDSTLKIQPAELGDSAVYLCASSLRSDEQFFGPGTRLTVL.

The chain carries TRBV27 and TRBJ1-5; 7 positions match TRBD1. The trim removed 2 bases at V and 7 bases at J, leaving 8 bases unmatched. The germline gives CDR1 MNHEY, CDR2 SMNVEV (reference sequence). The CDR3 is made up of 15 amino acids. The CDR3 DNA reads TGTGCCAGCAGTTTAGAGAAGGGGGCCGGACAGCCCCAGCATTTT. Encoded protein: CASSLEKGAGQPQHF.

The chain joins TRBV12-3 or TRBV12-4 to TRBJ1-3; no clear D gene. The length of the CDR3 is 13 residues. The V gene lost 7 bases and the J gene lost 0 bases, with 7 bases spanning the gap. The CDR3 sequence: CASTRDSGNTIYF. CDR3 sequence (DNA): TGTGCCAGCACCCGGGACTCTGGAAACACCATATATTTT.

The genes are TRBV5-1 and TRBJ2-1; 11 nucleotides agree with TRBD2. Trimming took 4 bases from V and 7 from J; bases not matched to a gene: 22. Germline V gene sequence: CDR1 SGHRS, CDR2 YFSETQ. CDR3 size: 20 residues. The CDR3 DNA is TGCGCCAGCAGCCCGCAGGGGTTGTGGATAGCGGGAGGGCTCTTTAATGAGCAGTTCTTC. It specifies CASSPQGLWIAGGLFNEQFF.

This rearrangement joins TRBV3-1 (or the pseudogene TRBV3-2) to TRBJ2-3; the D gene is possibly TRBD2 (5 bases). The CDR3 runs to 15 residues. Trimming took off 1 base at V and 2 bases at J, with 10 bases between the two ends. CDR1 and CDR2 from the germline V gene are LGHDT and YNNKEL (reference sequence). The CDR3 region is CASSQVPGITDTQYF. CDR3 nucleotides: TGTGCCAGCAGCCAAGTCCCGGGAATCACAGATACGCAGTATTTT.

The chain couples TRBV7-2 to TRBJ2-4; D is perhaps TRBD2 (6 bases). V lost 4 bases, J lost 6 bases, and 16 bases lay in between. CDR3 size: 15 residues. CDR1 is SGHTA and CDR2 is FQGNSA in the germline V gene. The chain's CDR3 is CASSSGRGRTNIQYF. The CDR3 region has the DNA TGTGCCAGCAGCTCTGGCCGGGGGAGGACAAACATTCAGTACTTC.